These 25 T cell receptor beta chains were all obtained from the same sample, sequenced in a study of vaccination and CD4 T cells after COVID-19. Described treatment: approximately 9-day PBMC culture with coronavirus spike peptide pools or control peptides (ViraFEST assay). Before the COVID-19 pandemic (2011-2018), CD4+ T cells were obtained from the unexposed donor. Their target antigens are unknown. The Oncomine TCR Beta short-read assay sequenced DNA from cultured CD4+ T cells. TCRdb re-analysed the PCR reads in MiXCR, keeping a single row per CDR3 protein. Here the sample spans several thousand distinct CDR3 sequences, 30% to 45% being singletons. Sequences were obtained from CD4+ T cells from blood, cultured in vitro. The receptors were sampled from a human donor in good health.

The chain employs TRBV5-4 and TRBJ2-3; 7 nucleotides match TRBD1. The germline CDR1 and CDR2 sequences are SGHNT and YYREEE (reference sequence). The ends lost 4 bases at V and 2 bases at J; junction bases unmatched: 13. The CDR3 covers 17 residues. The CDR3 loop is CASSPKPRQGTTDTQYF. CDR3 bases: TGTGCCAGCAGCCCCAAACCGAGACAGGGTACCACAGATACGCAGTATTTT.

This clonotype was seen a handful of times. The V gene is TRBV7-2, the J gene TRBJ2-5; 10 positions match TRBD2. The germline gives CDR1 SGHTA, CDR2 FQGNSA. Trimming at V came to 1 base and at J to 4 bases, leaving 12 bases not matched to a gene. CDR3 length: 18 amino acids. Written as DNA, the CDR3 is TGTGCCAGCAGCTTAGGTCCAGCGGGGGGGCCTCAGGGAGAGACCCAGTACTTC. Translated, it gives CASSLGPAGGPQGETQYF.

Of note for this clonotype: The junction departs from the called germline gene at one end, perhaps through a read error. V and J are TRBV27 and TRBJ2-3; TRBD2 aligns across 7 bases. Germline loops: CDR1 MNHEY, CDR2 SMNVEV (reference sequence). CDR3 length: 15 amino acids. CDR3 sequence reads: CASSHGAGPTDTRYF. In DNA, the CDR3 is TGTGCCAGCAGCCATGGAGCGGGACCCACAGATACGCGGTATTTT.

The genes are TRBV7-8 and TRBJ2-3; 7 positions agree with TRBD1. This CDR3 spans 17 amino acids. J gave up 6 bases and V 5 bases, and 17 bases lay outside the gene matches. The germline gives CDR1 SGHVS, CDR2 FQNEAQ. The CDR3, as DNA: TGTGCCAGCAGCCCCCTAAGACCGACAGGGATTGGGGATACGCAGTATTTT. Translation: CASSPLRPTGIGDTQYF.

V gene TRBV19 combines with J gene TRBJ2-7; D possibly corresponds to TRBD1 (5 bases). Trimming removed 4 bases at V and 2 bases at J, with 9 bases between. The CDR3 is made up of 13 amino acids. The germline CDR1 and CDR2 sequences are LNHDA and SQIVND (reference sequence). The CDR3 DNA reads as TGTGCCAGTAGTACCCTAGGGGCCTACGAGCAGTACTTC. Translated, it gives CASSTLGAYEQYF.

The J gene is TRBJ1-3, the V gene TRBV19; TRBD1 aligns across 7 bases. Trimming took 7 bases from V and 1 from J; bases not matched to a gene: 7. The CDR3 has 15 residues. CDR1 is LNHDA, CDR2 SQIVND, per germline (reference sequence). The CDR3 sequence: CASTRQGLSGNTIYF. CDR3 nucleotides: TGTGCCAGTACCCGACAGGGATTATCTGGAAACACCATATATTTT.

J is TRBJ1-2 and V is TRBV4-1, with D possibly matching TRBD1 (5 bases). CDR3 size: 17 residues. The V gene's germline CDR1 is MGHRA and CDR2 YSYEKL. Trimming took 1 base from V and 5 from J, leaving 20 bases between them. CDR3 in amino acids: CASSQVGRSPEGYGYTF. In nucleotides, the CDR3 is TGCGCCAGCAGCCAAGTGGGTCGGTCGCCAGAGGGGTATGGCTACACCTTC.

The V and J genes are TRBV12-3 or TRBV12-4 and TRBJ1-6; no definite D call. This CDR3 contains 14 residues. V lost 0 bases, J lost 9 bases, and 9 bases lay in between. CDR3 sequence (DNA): TGTGCCAGCAGTTTAGCCCGGAGGGCTTCACCCCTCCACTTT. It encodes CASSLARRASPLHF.

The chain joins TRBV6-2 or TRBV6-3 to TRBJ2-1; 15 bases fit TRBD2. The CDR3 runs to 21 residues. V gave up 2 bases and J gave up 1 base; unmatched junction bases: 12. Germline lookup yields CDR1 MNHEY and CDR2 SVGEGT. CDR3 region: CASSYRAPGTSGRYSYNEQFF. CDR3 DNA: TGTGCCAGCAGTTACAGGGCCCCCGGGACTAGCGGGAGGTATTCCTACAATGAGCAGTTCTTC.

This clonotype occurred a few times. The CDR3 is CAISEGGVSVNTEAFF. In nucleotides, the CDR3 is TGTGCCATCAGTGAAGGGGGGGTTAGCGTGAACACTGAAGCTTTCTTT. The chain joins TRBV10-3 to TRBJ1-1, with D possibly matching TRBD1 (6 bases). V was clipped by 3 bases and J by 0 bases, with 14 bases between them. Germline assignment: CDR1 ENHRY and CDR2 SYGVKD. This CDR3 has 16 residues.

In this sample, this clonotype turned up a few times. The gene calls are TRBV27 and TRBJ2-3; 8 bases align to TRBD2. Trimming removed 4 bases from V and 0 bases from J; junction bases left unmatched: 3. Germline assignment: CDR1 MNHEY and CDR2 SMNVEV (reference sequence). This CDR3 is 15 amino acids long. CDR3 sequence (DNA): TGTGCCAGCAGTTGGCGGGGGGTGAGCACAGATACGCAGTATTTT. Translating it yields CASSWRGVSTDTQYF.

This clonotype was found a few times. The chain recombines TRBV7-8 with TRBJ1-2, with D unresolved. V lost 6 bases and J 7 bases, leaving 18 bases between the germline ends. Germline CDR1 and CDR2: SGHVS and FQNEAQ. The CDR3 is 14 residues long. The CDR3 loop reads CASSPMDGRGGYTF. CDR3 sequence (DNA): TGTGCCAGCAGTCCTATGGACGGAAGAGGTGGCTACACCTTC.

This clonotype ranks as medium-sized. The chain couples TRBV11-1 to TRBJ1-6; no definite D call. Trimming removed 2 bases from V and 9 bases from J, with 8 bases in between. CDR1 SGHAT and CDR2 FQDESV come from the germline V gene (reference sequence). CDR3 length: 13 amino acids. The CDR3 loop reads CASSLSSGSPLHF. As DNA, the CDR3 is TGTGCCAGCAGCTTAAGTTCCGGTTCACCCCTCCACTTT.

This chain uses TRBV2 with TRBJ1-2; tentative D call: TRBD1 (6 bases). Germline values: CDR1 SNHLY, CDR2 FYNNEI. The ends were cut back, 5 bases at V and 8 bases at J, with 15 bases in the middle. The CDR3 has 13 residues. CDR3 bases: TGTGCCAGCAGTCAAGACAGGACTAGAGGCTACACCTTC. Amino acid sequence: CASSQDRTRGYTF.

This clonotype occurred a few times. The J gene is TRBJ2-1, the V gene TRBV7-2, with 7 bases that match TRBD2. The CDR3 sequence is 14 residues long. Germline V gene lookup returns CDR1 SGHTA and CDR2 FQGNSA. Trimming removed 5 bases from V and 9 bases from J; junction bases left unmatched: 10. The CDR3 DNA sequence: TGTGCCAGCAGCAAAACCCGAGCGGGGTTTGAGCAGTTCTTC. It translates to CASSKTRAGFEQFF.

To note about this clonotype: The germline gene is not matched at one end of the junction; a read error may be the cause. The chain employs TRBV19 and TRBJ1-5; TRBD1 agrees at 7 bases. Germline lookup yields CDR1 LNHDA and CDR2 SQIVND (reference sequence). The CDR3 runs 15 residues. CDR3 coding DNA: TGTGCCAGTAGTGGCCCGGGACAGTGGAATCGGCCCCAGCATTTT. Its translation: CASSGPGQWNRPQHF. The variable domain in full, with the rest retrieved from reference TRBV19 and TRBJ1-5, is DGGITQSPKYLFRKEGQNVTLSCEQNLNHDAMYWYRQDPGQGLRLIYYSQIVNDFQKGDIAEGYSVSREKKESFPLTVTSAQKNPTAFYLCASSGPGQWNRPQHFGDGTRLSIL.

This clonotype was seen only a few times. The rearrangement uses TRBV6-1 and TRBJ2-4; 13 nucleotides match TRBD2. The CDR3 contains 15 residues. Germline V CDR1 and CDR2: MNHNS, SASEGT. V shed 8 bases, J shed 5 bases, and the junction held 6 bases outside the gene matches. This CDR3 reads CASLLAGGPQNIQYF. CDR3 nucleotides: TGTGCCAGCTTACTAGCGGGGGGGCCTCAAAACATTCAGTACTTC.

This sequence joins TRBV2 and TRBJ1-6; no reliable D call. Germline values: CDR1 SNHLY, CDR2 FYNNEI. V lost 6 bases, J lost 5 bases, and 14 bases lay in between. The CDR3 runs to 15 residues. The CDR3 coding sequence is TGTGCCAGCAGGGGGTCCCGAACGGATAATTCACCCCTCCACTTT. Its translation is CASRGSRTDNSPLHF.

CDR3 loop: CSATEGYRYEQYF. As DNA, the CDR3 is TGCAGTGCCACTGAGGGGTACAGGTACGAGCAGTACTTC. The chain recombines TRBV20-1 with TRBJ2-7; D may correspond to TRBD1 or TRBD2 (5 bases each). The V and J ends lost 6 bases and 4 bases respectively, with 16 bases between them. Looked up from germline, CDR1 is DFQATT and CDR2 is SNEGSKA (reference sequence). The CDR3 loop spans 13 amino acids.

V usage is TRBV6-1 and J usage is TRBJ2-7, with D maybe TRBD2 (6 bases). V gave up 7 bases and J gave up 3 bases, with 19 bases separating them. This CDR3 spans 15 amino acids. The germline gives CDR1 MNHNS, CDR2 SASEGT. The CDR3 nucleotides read TGTGCCAGCAACCTCCGGTGGGGGGTCAGCTACGAGCAGTACTTC. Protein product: CASNLRWGVSYEQYF.

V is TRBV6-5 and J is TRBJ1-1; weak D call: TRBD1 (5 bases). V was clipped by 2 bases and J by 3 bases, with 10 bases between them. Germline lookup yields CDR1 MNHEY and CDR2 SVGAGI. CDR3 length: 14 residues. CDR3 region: CASSYGGRDTEAFF. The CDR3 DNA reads TGTGCCAGCAGTTACGGGGGAAGGGACACTGAAGCTTTCTTT.

CDR3 nucleotide sequence: TGTGCCAGTACCCTATTGGACAGGCCGAACACTGAAGCTTTCTTT. Translated, it gives CASTLLDRPNTEAFF. The genes are TRBV19 and TRBJ1-1; 7 bases map to TRBD1. Germline-derived CDR1 and CDR2 are LNHDA and SQIVND (reference sequence). This CDR3 region has 15 residues. Trimming took 7 bases from V and 1 from J; bases not matched to a gene: 9.

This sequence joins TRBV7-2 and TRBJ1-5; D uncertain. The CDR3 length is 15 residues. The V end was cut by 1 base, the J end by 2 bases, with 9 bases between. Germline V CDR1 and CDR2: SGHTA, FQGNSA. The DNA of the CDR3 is TGTGCCAGCAGCTTAGAGGCAACCGGCAATCAGCCCCAGCATTTT. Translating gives CASSLEATGNQPQHF.

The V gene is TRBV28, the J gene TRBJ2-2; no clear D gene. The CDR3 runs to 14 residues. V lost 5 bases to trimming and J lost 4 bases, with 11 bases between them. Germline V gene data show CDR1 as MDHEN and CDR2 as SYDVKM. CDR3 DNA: TGTGCCAGCAGTACAAAGTTGGTCACCGGGGAGCTGTTTTTT. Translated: CASSTKLVTGELFF.

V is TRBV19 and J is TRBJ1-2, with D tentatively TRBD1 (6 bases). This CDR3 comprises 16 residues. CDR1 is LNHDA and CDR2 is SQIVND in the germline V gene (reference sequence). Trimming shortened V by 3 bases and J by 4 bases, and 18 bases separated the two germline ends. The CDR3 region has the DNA TGTGCCAGTAGTATCCCCCGGGAACAGGGACGCTATGGCTACACCTTC. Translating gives CASSIPREQGRYGYTF. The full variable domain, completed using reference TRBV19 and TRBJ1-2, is DGGITQSPKYLFRKEGQNVTLSCEQNLNHDAMYWYRQDPGQGLRLIYYSQIVNDFQKGDIAEGYSVSREKKESFPLTVTSAQKNPTAFYLCASSIPREQGRYGYTFGSGTRLTVV.